This T cell receptor beta chain was sequenced during a study of blood T cell repertoires in COVID-19. Whole-study context: There were acute and convalescent COVID-19 samples, and they came from the United States, Italy and Spain.

In the original workflow: Estimation of nucleated cell counts was performed using reference gene primer amplification. Sequencing used immunoSEQ multiplex PCR; TCRdb keeps in-frame clones, though not all of them. V, J and clone size are those of that table, while D and trimming were read from the DNA. The sample includes over 350,000 clones, around 89% of them seen just once. The junction had 7 bases not matched to a gene; V was cut back by 3 bases and J by 4 bases. CDR1 SGHRS and CDR2 YFSETQ come from the germline V gene. This CDR3 has 16 amino acids. Residents of 20 to 25 US areas, aged about 18 to 89 years, made up the participants.

The sample was PBMCs or T cells enriched from blood (not recorded which). The V and J genes are TRBV5-1 and TRBJ1-6, with TRBD1 identical over 7 bases. The clonotype was recovered from a young woman with acute COVID-19. CDR3 sequence (DNA): TGCGCCAGCAGCTACCGATTACAGGGGTATAATTCACCCCTCCACTTT. Translated, it gives CASSYRLQGYNSPLHF.